A single sample gave rise to the 18 T cell receptor beta chains below, sequenced in a study of T cells in Graves' hyperthyroidism and ophthalmopathy. Authors of the study amplified TCR beta CDR3 regions from RNA transcripts. First-round RT-PCR of the TCR CDR3 relied on the HTBI primer set. TCRdb reprocessed the multiplex PCR reads with MiXCR, giving one entry per CDR3 protein. The profile covers approximately 300,000 distinct CDR3 sequences, with approximately 18% appearing a single time and roughly 39% taken by the ten largest. Sequencing used blood. The receptors stem from a man aged 50 or older with Graves' ophthalmopathy.

This clonotype was counted at least ten times. The chain links TRBV20-1 to TRBJ2-7; 7 bases align to TRBD1. This CDR3 contains 14 residues. Germline lookup yields CDR1 DFQATT and CDR2 SNEGSKA (reference sequence). J lost 3 bases, V lost 3 bases, and 8 bases had no gene match. DNA for the CDR3: TGCAGTGCTAGCGGCGAGACAGGGCTCTACGAGCAGTACTTC. Translated: CSASGETGLYEQYF.

This clonotype was picked up a small number of times. CDR3 sequence: CASSQEAGELFF. The CDR3, as DNA: TGTGCCAGCAGCCAAGAGGCCGGGGAGCTGTTTTTT. The chain links TRBV3-1 to TRBJ2-2; D ambiguous. This CDR3 is built from 12 residues. V was shortened by 0 bases and J by 6 bases, with 2 bases between the two germline ends. Germline CDR1 reads LGHDT; CDR2 reads YNNKEL (reference sequence).

This clonotype has a count of ten or more. This chain joins TRBV3-1 and TRBJ2-7; D ambiguous. Trimming removed 4 bases from V and 0 bases from J, with 7 bases in between. Looked up from germline, CDR1 is LGHDT and CDR2 is YNNKEL (reference sequence). This CDR3 region has 13 residues. This chain's CDR3 is CASSRRSSYEQYF. The CDR3 nucleotides read TGTGCCAGCAGCCGCAGGAGCTCCTACGAGCAGTACTTC.

The J gene is TRBJ1-1, the V gene TRBV20-1, with D unresolved. V shed 5 bases and J shed 5 bases, with 12 bases lying between them. The CDR3 contains 12 residues. The V gene's germline CDR1 is DFQATT and CDR2 SNEGSKA (reference sequence). Here the CDR3 DNA reads TGCAGTGCTTCTAGGGTTGGGACTGAAGCTTTCTTT. As protein: CSASRVGTEAFF.

The chain joins TRBV12-3 or TRBV12-4 to TRBJ1-5, with 9 bases aligning to TRBD1. The V gene end was trimmed by 5 bases and the J gene end by 1 base; junction bases not matched to a gene: 6. The CDR3 covers 16 residues. CDR3 amino acids: CASSLDGTGSNQPQHF. In DNA, the CDR3 is TGTGCCAGCAGTCTAGACGGGACAGGGAGCAATCAGCCCCAGCATTTT.

The chain joins TRBV4-1 to TRBJ2-3, with D possibly called TRBD1 or TRBD2 (5 bases each). Looked up from germline, CDR1 is MGHRA and CDR2 is YSYEKL. Trimming took 2 bases from V and 0 from J, leaving 6 bases between them. The CDR3 covers 14 residues. Here the CDR3 reads CASSQRDSTDTQYF. The CDR3 DNA reads TGCGCCAGCAGCCAAAGGGACAGCACAGATACGCAGTATTTT.

Comments on this clonotype: At one of its ends the junction is not consistent with the germline gene, which may arise from a read error. This chain joins TRBV6-1 and TRBJ2-3; TRBD1 might be the D (5 bases). The CDR3 length is 13 residues. The germline gives CDR1 MNHNS, CDR2 SASEGT. For the CDR3, the DNA is TGTGCCAGCGGGGCAGGTCCCACAGGTACGCAGTATTTT. This sequence encodes CASGAGPTGTQYF.

This clonotype was detected many times. V is TRBV7-9 and J is TRBJ2-7; D ambiguous. The ends were cut back, 4 bases at V and 2 bases at J, with 24 bases in the middle. Germline CDR1 reads SEHNR; CDR2 reads FQNEAQ (reference sequence). This CDR3 is 18 amino acids long. The CDR3 region is CASSSPTASSSSTYEQYF. CDR3 in DNA: TGTGCCAGCAGCTCCCCAACTGCCTCAAGTAGTTCAACCTACGAGCAGTACTTC.

This clonotype was counted at least ten times. The chain joins TRBV20-1 to TRBJ2-5, with D unclear. V was clipped by 0 bases and J by 0 bases, with 11 bases between them. The CDR3 covers 15 residues. Germline CDR1 reads DFQATT; CDR2 reads SNEGSKA (reference sequence). The DNA of the CDR3 is TGCAGTGCTAGAGATTATTTTAGAAACCAAGAGACCCAGTACTTC. Translation: CSARDYFRNQETQYF.

This clonotype was observed at least ten times. V and J are TRBV12-3 or TRBV12-4 and TRBJ2-7; D may match TRBD1 or TRBD2 (5 bases each). V lost 5 bases to trimming and J lost 2 bases, with 22 bases between them. The CDR3 is made up of 17 amino acids. CDR3 amino acids: CASSPDLRGAQAYEQYF. In nucleotides, the CDR3 is TGTGCCAGCAGTCCGGACCTCAGAGGGGCTCAGGCCTACGAGCAGTACTTC.

This clonotype was found many times. V usage is TRBV28 and J usage is TRBJ2-5, with D possibly called TRBD1 or TRBD2 (6 bases each). The V end lost 7 bases, the J end lost 5 bases, and 17 bases lay between the germline ends. Germline values: CDR1 MDHEN, CDR2 SYDVKM. CDR3 length equals 14 residues. CDR3 sequence (DNA): TGTGCCAGCACCCATGGGGGGCGCAGGGAGACCCAGTACTTC. Amino acids: CASTHGGRRETQYF.

The J gene is TRBJ2-3, the V gene TRBV4-2; D is perhaps TRBD1 (6 bases). The CDR3 length is 14 residues. V was pared by 2 bases and J by 2 bases, with 8 bases between. Germline V gene lookup returns CDR1 LGHNA and CDR2 YNFKEQ. CDR3: CASSQRGITDTQYF. The CDR3 DNA follows: TGTGCCAGCAGCCAAAGGGGGATCACAGATACGCAGTATTTT.

The rearrangement links TRBV25-1 to TRBJ2-6; D is uncertain. Trimming removed 1 base at V and 5 bases at J, with 0 bases between. This CDR3 has 12 residues. Germline-derived CDR1 and CDR2 are MGHDK and SYGVNS. CDR3 bases: TGTGCCAGCAGTGAATGGGCCAACGTCCTGACTTTC. As protein: CASSEWANVLTF.

This clonotype was counted ten times or more. This sequence joins TRBV20-1 and TRBJ1-1; D is unresolved. The CDR3 spans 13 residues. Germline CDR1 and CDR2: DFQATT and SNEGSKA (reference sequence). Deletions cut 0 bases from V and 1 base from J, with 6 bases between. CDR3 residues: CSARDLQNTEAFF. The CDR3 DNA is TGCAGTGCTAGAGATCTGCAGAACACTGAAGCTTTCTTT.

The rearrangement uses TRBV14 and TRBJ1-2; D is unresolved. This CDR3 is built from 13 residues. Germline CDR1 is SGHDN and CDR2 is FVKESK. The germline V and J ends were trimmed by 5 bases and 4 bases, with 11 bases remaining between them. The CDR3 sequence is CASSVSVTYGYTF. In DNA, the CDR3 is TGTGCCAGCAGCGTGAGTGTTACCTATGGCTACACCTTC. Variable domain in full (rest from reference TRBV14 and TRBJ1-2): EAGVTQFPSHSVIEKGQTVTLRCDPISGHDNLYWYRRVMGKEIKFLLHFVKESKQDESGMPNNRFLAERTGGTYSTLKVQPAELEDSGVYFCASSVSVTYGYTFGSGTRLTVV.

This clonotype was counted many times. The chain combines TRBV7-8 with TRBJ1-5; 8 positions match TRBD1. The CDR3 is made up of 16 amino acids. With 0 bases clipped from V and 3 bases from J, the junction kept 4 bases outside the gene matches. Germline loops: CDR1 SGHVS, CDR2 FQNEAQ. CDR3 sequence (DNA): TGTGCCAGCAGCTTAGCGAGGACAGGGATCAATCAGCCCCAGCATTTT. It yields the protein CASSLARTGINQPQHF. Using reference TRBV7-8 and TRBJ1-5 for the parts outside the CDR3, the full variable domain is GAGVSQSPRYKVAKRGQDVALRCDPISGHVSLFWYQQALGQGPEFLTYFQNEAQLDKSGLPSDRFFAERPEGSVSTLKIQRTQQEDSAVYLCASSLARTGINQPQHFGDGTRLSIL.

In its sample, this clonotype was seen many times. This chain connects TRBV10-3 to TRBJ1-5; the D is unclear. Germline-derived CDR1 and CDR2 are ENHRY and SYGVKD. Trimming removed 0 bases at V and 0 bases at J, with 6 bases between. The CDR3 totals 15 residues. The CDR3 coding sequence is TGTGCCATCAGTGAGTCGGAGAATAGCAATCAGCCCCAGCATTTT. Protein product: CAISESENSNQPQHF.

This clonotype was counted only a few times. The chain employs TRBV19 and TRBJ2-7; possible D gene TRBD1, 6 bases. Trimming took 4 bases from V and 3 from J, leaving 10 bases between them. Germline assignment: CDR1 LNHDA and CDR2 SQIVND (reference sequence). The CDR3 is 13 amino acids. The CDR3 protein is CASSTQGNYEQYF. CDR3 nucleotides: TGTGCCAGTAGTACACAGGGAAACTACGAGCAGTACTTC. The full variable domain, with the rest looked up from reference TRBV19 and TRBJ2-7, is DGGITQSPKYLFRKEGQNVTLSCEQNLNHDAMYWYRQDPGQGLRLIYYSQIVNDFQKGDIAEGYSVSREKKESFPLTVTSAQKNPTAFYLCASSTQGNYEQYFGPGTRLTVT.